This entry lists 5 T cell receptor beta chains sequenced from one sample in a study of blood T cell repertoires in COVID-19. Profiled with immunoSEQ multiplex PCR; TCRdb holds only in-frame clones, not every one. The repertoire holds around 77,000 clones, with around 76% as singletons. The sample taken for sequencing was peripheral blood. The source of these receptors is a human donor in a cohort sampled during active COVID-19.

The chain uses TRBV6-5 and TRBJ2-2; D is possibly TRBD1 (5 bases). This CDR3 has 14 residues. Germline loops: CDR1 MNHEY, CDR2 SVGAGI. V gave up 6 bases and J gave up 7 bases, with 15 bases separating them. CDR3 loop: CASSTGFRNGELFF. DNA for the CDR3: TGTGCCAGCAGCACAGGTTTTAGAAACGGGGAGCTGTTTTTT.

The chain joins TRBV7-8 to TRBJ1-2, with 10 bases aligning to TRBD1. Per germline, CDR1 SGHVS and CDR2 FQNEAQ. This CDR3 spans 14 amino acids. Trimming cost V 5 bases and J 2 bases; bases outside gene matches: 2. CDR3: CASSPDRGNYGYTF. The CDR3 DNA reads TGTGCCAGCAGCCCGGACAGGGGGAACTATGGCTACACCTTC.

The V and J genes are TRBV5-1 and TRBJ2-1; D is possibly TRBD2 (5 bases). Germline V CDR1 and CDR2: SGHRS, YFSETQ. Between the trimmed V and J ends, which lost 1 base and 8 bases, there was a span of 13 bases. The CDR3 loop spans 14 amino acids. CDR3 region: CASSLKRAGDEQFF. The CDR3 DNA sequence: TGCGCCAGCAGCTTGAAGAGGGCGGGCGATGAGCAGTTCTTC.

The chain carries TRBV19 and TRBJ2-7; possibly TRBD2 for D (6 bases). Germline V CDR1 and CDR2: LNHDA, SQIVND (reference sequence). CDR3 length equals 15 residues. V dropped 2 bases and J dropped 5 bases, with 16 bases sitting between them. The CDR3: CASSIRGEVTHEQYF. DNA of the CDR3: TGTGCCAGTAGTATACGCGGGGAGGTTACCCACGAGCAGTACTTC.

This clone was seen just once. This chain connects TRBV30 to TRBJ1-2; D might be TRBD1 (6 bases). V dropped 0 bases and J dropped 6 bases, with 14 bases sitting between them. The CDR3 runs to 14 residues. CDR1 and CDR2 from the germline V gene are GTSNPN and SVGIG (reference sequence). In DNA form, the CDR3 reads TGTGCCTGGAGTGTACCCACAGGGACAAATGGCTACACCTTC. Translated, it gives CAWSVPTGTNGYTF.